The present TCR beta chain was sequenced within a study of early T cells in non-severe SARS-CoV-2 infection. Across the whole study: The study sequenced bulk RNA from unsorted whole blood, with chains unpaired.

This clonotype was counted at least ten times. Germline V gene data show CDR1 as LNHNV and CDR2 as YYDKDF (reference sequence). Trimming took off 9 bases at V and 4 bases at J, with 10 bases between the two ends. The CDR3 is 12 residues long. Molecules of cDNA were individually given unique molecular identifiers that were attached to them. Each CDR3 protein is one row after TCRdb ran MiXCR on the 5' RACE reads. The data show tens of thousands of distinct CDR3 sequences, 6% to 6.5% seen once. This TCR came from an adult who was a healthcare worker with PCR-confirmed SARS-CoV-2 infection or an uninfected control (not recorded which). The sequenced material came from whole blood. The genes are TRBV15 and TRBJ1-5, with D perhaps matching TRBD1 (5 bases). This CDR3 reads CATNEGNQPQHF. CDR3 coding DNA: TGTGCCACAAATGAGGGGAATCAGCCCCAGCATTTT.